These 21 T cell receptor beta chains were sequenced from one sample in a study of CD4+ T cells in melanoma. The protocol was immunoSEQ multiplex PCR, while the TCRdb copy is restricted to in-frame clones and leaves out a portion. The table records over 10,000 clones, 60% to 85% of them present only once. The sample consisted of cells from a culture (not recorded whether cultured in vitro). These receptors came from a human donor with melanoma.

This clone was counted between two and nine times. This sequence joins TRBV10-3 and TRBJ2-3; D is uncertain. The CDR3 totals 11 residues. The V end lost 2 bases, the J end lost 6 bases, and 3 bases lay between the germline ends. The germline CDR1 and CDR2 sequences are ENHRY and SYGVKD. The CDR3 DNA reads TGTGCCATCAGTGAGCGGGATACGCAGTATTTT. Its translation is CAISERDTQYF.

CDR3 sequence: CASSLAWAPMNTEAFF. In DNA, the CDR3 is TGTGCCAGCAGCTTAGCCTGGGCCCCCATGAACACTGAAGCTTTCTTT. The V and J genes are TRBV7-2 and TRBJ1-1; no reliable D call. This CDR3 is built from 16 residues. Germline CDR1 SGHTA, CDR2 FQGNSA. The V end was cut by 0 bases, the J end by 0 bases, with 11 bases between.

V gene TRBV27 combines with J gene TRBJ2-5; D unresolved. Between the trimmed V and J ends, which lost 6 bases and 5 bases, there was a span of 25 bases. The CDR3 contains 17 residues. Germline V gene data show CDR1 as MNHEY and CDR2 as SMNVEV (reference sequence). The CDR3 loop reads CASRHTPLPRVGETQYF. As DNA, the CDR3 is TGTGCCAGCAGGCACACTCCTTTGCCTAGGGTGGGGGAGACCCAGTACTTC.

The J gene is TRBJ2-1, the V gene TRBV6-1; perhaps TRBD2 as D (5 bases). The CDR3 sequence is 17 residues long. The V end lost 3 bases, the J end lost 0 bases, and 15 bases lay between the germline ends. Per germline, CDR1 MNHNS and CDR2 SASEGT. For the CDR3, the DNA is TGTGCCAGCAGTGAGCAAAAACTAGTGGGCTCCTACAATGAGCAGTTCTTC. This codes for CASSEQKLVGSYNEQFF.

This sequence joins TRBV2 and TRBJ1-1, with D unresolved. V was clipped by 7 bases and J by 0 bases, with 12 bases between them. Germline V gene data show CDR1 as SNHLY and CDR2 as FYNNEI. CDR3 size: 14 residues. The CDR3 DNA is TGTGCCAGCACATTACGGCTGGTGAACACTGAAGCTTTCTTT. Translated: CASTLRLVNTEAFF.

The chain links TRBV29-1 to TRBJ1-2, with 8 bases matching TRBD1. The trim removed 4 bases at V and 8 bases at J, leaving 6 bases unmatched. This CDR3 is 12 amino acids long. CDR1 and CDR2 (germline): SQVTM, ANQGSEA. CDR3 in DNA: TGCAGCGTTGGCAGGGGGCTGGGAGGCTACACCTTC. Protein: CSVGRGLGGYTF. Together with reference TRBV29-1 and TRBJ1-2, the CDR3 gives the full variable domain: SAVISQKPSRDICQRGTSLTIQCQVDSQVTMMFWYRQQPGQSLTLIATANQGSEATYESGFVIDKFPISRPNLTFSTLTVSNMSPEDSSIYLCSVGRGLGGYTFGSGTRLTVV.

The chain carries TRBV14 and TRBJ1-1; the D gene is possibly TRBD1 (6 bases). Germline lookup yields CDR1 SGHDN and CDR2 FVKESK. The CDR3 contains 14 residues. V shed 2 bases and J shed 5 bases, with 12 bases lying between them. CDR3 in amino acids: CASSQTQGWTEAFF. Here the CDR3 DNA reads TGTGCCAGCAGCCAAACACAGGGTTGGACTGAAGCTTTCTTT.

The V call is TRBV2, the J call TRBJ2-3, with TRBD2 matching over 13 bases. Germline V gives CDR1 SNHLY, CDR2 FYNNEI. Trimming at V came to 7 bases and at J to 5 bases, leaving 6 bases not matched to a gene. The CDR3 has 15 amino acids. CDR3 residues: CASKTSGGLRDTQYF. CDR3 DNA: TGTGCCAGCAAGACTAGCGGGGGGCTAAGAGATACGCAGTATTTT. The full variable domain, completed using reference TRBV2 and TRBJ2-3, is EPEVTQTPSHQVTQMGQEVILRCVPISNHLYFYWYRQILGQKVEFLVSFYNNEISEKSEIFDDQFSVERPDGSNFTLKIRSTKLEDSAMYFCASKTSGGLRDTQYFGPGTRLTVL.

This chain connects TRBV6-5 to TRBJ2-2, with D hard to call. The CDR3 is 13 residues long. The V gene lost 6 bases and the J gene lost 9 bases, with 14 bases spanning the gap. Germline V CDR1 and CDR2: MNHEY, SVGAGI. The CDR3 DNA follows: TGTGCCAGCAGCCCCCGGGTGAGGCGGGAGCTGTTTTTT. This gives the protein CASSPRVRRELFF.

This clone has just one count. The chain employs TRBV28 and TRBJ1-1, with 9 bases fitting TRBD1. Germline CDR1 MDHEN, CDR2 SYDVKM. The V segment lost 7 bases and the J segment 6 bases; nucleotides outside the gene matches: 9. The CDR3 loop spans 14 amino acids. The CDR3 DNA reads TGTGCCAGCACCGAGGACAGGGGAGTTTCTGAAGCTTTCTTT. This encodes CASTEDRGVSEAFF. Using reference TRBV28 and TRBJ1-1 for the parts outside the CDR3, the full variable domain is DVKVTQSSRYLVKRTGEKVFLECVQDMDHENMFWYRQDPGLGLRLIYFSYDVKMKEKGDIPEGYSVSREKKERFSLILESASTNQTSMYLCASTEDRGVSEAFFGQGTRLTVV.

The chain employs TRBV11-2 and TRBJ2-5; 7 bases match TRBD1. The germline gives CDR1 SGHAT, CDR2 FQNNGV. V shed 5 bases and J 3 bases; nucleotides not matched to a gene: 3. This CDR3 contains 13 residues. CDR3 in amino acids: CASSPTGKETQYF. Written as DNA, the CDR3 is TGTGCCAGCAGCCCGACAGGGAAAGAGACCCAGTACTTC. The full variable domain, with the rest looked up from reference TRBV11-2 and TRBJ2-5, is EAGVAQSPRYKIIEKRQSVAFWCNPISGHATLYWYQQILGQGPKLLIQFQNNGVVDDSQLPKDRFSAERLKGVDSTLKIQPAKLEDSAVYLCASSPTGKETQYFGPGTRLLVL.

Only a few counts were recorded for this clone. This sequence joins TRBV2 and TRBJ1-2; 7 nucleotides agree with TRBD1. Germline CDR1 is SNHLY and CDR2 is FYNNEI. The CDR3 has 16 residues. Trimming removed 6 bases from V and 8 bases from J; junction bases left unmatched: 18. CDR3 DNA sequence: TGTGCCAGCAGGACTGGAGGGGGTCGACAGGGTATCGGCTACACCTTC. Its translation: CASRTGGGRQGIGYTF.

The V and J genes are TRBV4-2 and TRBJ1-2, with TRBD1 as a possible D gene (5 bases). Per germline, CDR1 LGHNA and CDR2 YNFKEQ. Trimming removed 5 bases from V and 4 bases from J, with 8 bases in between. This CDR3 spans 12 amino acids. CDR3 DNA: TGTGCCAGCAGCGCAGGGTTCTATGGCTACACCTTC. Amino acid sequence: CASSAGFYGYTF.

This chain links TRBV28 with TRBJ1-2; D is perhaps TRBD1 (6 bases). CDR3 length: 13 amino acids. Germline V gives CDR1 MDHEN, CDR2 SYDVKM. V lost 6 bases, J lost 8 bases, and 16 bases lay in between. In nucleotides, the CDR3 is TGTGCCAGCAGACCCACAGGGTCTAGGGGCTACACCTTC. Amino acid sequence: CASRPTGSRGYTF.

CDR3 residues: CASSFRGAIPYNEQFF. CDR3 coding DNA: TGTGCCAGCAGTTTCCGTGGGGCGATCCCCTACAATGAGCAGTTCTTC. The chain is built from TRBV28 and TRBJ2-1; D is possibly TRBD1 (5 bases). The V end was cut by 3 bases, the J end by 2 bases, with 14 bases between. This CDR3 has 16 residues. CDR1 MDHEN and CDR2 SYDVKM come from the germline V gene.

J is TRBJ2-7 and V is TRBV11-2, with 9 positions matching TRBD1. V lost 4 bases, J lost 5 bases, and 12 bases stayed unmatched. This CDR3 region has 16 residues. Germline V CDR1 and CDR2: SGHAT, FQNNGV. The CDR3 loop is CASSSMKGTGQHEQYF. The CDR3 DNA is TGTGCCAGCAGCTCCATGAAGGGGACAGGGCAGCACGAGCAGTACTTC.

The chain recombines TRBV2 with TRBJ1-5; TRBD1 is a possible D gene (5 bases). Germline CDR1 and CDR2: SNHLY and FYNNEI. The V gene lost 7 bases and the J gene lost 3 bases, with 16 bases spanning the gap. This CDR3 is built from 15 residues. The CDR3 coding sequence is TGTGCCAGCAAAGAAGGAGACGGACACAATCAGCCCCAGCATTTT. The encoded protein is CASKEGDGHNQPQHF.

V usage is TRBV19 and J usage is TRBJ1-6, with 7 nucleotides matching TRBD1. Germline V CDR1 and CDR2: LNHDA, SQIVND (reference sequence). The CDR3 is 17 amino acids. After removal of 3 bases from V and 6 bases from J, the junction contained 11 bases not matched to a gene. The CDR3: CASSIGDRAVVNSPLHF. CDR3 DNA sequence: TGTGCCAGTAGTATCGGAGACAGGGCGGTCGTTAATTCACCCCTCCACTTT. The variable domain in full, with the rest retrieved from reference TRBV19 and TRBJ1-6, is DGGITQSPKYLFRKEGQNVTLSCEQNLNHDAMYWYRQDPGQGLRLIYYSQIVNDFQKGDIAEGYSVSREKKESFPLTVTSAQKNPTAFYLCASSIGDRAVVNSPLHFGNGTRLTVT.

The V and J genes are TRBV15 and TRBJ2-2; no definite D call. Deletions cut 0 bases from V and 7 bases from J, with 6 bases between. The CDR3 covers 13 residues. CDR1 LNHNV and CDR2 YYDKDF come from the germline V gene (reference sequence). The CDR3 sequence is CATSRDWGGELFF. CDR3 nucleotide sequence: TGTGCCACCAGCAGAGATTGGGGCGGGGAGCTGTTTTTT. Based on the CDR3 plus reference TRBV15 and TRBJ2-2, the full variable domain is DAMVIQNPRYQVTQFGKPVTLSCSQTLNHNVMYWYQQKSSQAPKLLFHYYDKDFNNEADTPDNFQSRRPNTSFCFLDIRSPGLGDTAMYLCATSRDWGGELFFGEGSRLTVL.

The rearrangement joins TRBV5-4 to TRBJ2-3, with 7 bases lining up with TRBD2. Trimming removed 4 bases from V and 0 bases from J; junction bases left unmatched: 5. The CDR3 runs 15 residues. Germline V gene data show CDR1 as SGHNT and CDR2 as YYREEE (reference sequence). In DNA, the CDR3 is TGTGCCAGCAGCGGGCGACTAGCTAGCACAGATACGCAGTATTTT. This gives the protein CASSGRLASTDTQYF.

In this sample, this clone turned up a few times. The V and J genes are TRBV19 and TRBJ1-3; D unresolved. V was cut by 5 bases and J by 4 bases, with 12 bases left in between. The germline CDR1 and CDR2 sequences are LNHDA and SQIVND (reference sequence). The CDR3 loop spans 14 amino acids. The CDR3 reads CASSPVGAGNTIYF. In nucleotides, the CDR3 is TGTGCCAGTAGTCCCGTCGGTGCCGGAAACACCATATATTTT.